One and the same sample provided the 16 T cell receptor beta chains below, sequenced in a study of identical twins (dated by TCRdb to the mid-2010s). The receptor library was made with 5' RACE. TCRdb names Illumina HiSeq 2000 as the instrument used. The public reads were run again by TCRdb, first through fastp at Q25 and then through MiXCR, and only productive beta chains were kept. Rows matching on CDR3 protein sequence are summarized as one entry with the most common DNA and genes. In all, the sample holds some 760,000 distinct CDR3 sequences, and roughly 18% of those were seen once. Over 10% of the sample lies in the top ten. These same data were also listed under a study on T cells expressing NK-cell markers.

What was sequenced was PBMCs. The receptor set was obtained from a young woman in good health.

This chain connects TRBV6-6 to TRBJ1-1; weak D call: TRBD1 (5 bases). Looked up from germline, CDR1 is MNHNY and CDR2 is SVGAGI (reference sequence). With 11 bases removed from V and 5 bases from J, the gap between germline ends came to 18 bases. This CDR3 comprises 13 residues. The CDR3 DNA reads TGTGCCGGAAAACGTGTAGGGGAAACTGAAGCTTTCTTT. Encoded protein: CAGKRVGETEAFF.

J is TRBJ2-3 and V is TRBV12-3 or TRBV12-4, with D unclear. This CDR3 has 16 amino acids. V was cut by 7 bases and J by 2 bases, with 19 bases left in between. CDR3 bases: TGTGCCAGCATAAGGACGGCTGATCGAAACACAGATACGCAGTATTTT. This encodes CASIRTADRNTDTQYF.

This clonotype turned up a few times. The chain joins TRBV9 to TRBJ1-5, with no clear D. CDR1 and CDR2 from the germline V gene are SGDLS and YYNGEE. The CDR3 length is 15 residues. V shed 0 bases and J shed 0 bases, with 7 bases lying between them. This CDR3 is CASSVEGHSNQPQHF. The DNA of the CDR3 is TGTGCCAGCAGCGTAGAAGGCCATAGCAATCAGCCCCAGCATTTT.

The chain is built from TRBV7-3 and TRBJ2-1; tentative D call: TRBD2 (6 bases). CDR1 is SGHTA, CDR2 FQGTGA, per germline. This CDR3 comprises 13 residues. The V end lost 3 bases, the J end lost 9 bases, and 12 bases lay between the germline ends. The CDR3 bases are TGTGCCAGCAGCTTGGCGGGGTCTGGTGAGCAGTTCTTC. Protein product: CASSLAGSGEQFF.

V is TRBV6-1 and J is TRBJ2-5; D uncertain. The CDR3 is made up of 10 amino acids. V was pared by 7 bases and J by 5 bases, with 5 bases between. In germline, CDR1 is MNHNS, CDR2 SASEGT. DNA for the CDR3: TGTGCCAGCACTCGGGAGACCCAGTACTTC. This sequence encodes CASTRETQYF.

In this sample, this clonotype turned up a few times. The CDR3 bases are TGTGCCAGTGGGTCGGACAATGAGCAGTTCTTC. Translated: CASGSDNEQFF. The V gene is TRBV10-3, the J gene TRBJ2-1; D unresolved. CDR1 and CDR2 (germline): ENHRY, SYGVKD. Trimming pared 10 bases from V and 5 bases from J, leaving 9 bases between. CDR3 length: 11 amino acids.

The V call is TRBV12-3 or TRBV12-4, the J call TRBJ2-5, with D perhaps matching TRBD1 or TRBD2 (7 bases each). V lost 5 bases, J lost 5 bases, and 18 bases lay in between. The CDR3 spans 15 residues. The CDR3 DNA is TGTGCCAGCAGTCCGACAGGGATGGGAGGGGAGACCCAGTACTTC. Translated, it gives CASSPTGMGGETQYF.

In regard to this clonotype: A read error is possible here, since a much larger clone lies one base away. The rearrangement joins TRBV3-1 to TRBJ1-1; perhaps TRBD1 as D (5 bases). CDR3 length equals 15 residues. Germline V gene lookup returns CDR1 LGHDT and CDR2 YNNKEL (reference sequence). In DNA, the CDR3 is TGTGCCACCAGCCAAGATCAGGGAGGGAACACTGAAGCTTTCTTT. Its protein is CATSQDQGGNTEAFF.

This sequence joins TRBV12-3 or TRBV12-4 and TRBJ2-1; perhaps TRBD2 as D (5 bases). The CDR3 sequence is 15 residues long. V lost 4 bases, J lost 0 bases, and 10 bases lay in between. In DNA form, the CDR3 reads TGTGCCAGCAGTTCGGGCGGGCTCTCCTACAATGAGCAGTTCTTC. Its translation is CASSSGGLSYNEQFF.

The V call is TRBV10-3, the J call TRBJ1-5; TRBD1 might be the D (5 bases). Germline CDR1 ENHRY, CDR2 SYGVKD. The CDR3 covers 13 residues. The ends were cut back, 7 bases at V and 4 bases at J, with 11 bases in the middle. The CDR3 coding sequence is TGTGCCATCAACCCTGACAGAAATCAGCCCCAGCATTTT. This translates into CAINPDRNQPQHF.

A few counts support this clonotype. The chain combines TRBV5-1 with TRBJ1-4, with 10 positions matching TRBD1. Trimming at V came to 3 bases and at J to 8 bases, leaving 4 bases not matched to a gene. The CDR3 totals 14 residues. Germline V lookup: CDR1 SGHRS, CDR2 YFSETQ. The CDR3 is CASSSGQGQEKLFF. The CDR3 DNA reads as TGCGCCAGCAGCTCGGGACAGGGGCAGGAAAAACTGTTTTTT.

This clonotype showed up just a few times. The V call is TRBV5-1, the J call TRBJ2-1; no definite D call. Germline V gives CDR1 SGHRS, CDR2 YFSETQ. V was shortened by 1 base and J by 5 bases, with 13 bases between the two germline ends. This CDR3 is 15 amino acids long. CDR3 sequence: CASSLYLSGDNEQFF. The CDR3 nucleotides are TGCGCCAGCAGCTTGTATCTCTCGGGTGACAATGAGCAGTTCTTC. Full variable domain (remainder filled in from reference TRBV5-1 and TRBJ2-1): KAGVTQTPRYLIKTRGQQVTLSCSPISGHRSVSWYQQTPGQGLQFLFEYFSETQRNKGNFPGRFSGRQFSNSRSEMNVSTLELGDSALYLCASSLYLSGDNEQFFGPGTRLTVL.

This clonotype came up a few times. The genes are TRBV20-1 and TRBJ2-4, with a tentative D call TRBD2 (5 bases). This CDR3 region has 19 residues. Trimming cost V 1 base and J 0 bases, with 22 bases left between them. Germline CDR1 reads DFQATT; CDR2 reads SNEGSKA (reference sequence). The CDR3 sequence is CSARAGPEASPLAKNIQYF. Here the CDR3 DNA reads TGCAGTGCTAGAGCTGGGCCGGAGGCTAGCCCACTAGCCAAAAACATTCAGTACTTC.

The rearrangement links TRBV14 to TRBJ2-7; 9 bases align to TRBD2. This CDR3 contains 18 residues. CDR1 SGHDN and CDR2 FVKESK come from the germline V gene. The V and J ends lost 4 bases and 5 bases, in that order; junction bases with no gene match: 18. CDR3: CASSLSEAPLAGEDEQYF. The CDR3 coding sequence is TGTGCCAGCAGCCTCTCGGAGGCCCCTTTAGCGGGGGAAGACGAGCAGTACTTC.

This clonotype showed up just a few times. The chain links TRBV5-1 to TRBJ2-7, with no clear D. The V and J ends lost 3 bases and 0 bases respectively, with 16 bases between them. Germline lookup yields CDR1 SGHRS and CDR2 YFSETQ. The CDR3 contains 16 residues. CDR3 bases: TGCGCCAGCAGCTCCGGGTCGCGATTGAGCTCCTACGAGCAGTACTTC. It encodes CASSSGSRLSSYEQYF.

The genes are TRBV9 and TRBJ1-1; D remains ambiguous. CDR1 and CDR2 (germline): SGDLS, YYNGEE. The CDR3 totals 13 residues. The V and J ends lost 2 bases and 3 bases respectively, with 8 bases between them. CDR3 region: CASSVYGDTEAFF. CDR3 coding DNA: TGTGCCAGCAGCGTTTATGGGGACACTGAAGCTTTCTTT.